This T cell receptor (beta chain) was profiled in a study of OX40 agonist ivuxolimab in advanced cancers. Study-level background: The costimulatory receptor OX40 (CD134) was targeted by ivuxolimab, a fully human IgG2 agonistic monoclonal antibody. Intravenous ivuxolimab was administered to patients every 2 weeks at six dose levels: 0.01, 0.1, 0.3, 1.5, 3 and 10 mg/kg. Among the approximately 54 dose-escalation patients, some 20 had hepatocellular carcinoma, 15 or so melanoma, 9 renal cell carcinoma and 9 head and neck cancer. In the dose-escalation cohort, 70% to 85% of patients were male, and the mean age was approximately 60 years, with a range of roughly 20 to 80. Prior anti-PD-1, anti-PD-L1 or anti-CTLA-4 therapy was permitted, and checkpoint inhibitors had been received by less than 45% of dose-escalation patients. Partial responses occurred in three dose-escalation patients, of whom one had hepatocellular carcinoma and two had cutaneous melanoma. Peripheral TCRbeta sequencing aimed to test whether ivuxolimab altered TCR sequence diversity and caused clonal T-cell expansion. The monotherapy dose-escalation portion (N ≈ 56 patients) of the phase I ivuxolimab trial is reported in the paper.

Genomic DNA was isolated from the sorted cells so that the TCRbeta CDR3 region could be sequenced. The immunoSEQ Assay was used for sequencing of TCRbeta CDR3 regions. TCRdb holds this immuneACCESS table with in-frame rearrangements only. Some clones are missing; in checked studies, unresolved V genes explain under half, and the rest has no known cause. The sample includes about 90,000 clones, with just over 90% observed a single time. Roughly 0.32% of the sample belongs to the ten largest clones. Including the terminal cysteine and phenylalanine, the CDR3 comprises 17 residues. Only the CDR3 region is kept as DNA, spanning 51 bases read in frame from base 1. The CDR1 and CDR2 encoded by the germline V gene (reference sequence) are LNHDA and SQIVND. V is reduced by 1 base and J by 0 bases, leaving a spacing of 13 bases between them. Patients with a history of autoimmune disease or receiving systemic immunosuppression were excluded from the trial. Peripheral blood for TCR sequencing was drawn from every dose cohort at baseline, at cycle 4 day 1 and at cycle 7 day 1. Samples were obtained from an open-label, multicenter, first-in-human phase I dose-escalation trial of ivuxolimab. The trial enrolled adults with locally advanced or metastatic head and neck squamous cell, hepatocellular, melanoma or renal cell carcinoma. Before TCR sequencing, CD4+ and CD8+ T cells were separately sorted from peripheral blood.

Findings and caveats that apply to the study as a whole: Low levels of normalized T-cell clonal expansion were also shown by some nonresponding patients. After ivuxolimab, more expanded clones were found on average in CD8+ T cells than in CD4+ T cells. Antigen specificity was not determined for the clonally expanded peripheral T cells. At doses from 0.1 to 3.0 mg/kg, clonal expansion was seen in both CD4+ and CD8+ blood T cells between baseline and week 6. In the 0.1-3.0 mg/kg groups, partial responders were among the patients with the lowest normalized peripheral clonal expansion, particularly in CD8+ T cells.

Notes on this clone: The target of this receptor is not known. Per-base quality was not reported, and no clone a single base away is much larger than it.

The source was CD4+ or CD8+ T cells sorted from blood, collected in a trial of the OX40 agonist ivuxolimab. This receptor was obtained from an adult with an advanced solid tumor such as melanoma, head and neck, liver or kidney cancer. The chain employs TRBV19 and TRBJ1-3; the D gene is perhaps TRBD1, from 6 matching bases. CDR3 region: CASSIGRQALSGNTIYF. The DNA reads TGTGCCAGTAGTATAGGACGACAGGCTCTCTCTGGAAACACCATATATTTT.